This T cell receptor (beta chain) was profiled in a study of T-cell reconstitution after alpha-beta-depleted transplantation in children. Notes on the study in general: Fresh T-cell production supplied most of the T-cell counts and diversity seen one year after transplant. In patients about two months after transplant, alpha-beta T cells reportedly arose from several hundred expanded graft clones. Recipient T cells and thymic progenitors that survived gave rise to the high TCRbeta diversity observed at day 60 in some patients.

This clonotype occurred a few times. As yet, its antigen is unknown. Construction of the TCRbeta library involved unique molecular identifiers. TCRdb used MiXCR to reprocess the PCR reads, holding one entry per CDR3 protein. Of fewer than 700,000 distinct CDR3 sequences listed, around 13% are singletons. The CDR3 sequence is 14 residues long. CDR1 is ENHRY, CDR2 SYGVKD, per germline. V shed 9 bases, J shed 6 bases, and the junction held 9 bases outside the gene matches. The V and J genes are TRBV10-3 and TRBJ2-1; the match to TRBD1 covers 9 bases. This clonotype was sampled from a male patient under 18 who had a stem cell transplant for acute myeloid leukemia, so the T cells may come from the graft donor. Sequencing used PBMCs, mostly from graft donor cells, obtained 360 days after TCRalphabeta/CD19-depleted stem cell transplant. The CDR3 sequence: CAITRDRVSNEQFF. The CDR3 coding sequence is TGTGCCATTACTCGGGACAGGGTCAGCAATGAGCAGTTCTTC.